What follows describes a single TCR beta chain. Sequencing used immunoSEQ multiplex PCR; TCRdb keeps in-frame clones, though not all of them. The profile shows fewer than 250,000 clones, roughly 82% of them singletons. This record comes from a study of blood T cell repertoires in COVID-19. The sample consisted of peripheral blood. The receptor's source is a woman aged 55-69 years with COVID-19, enrolled during active disease.

The CDR3 loop is CASSIRDTPLEAFF. The DNA of the CDR3 is TGTGCCAGTAGTATAAGGGACACCCCTTTGGAAGCTTTCTTT. The V and J genes are TRBV19 and TRBJ1-1; D is possibly TRBD1 (6 bases). The V gene's germline CDR1 is LNHDA and CDR2 SQIVND (reference sequence). V lost 2 bases to trimming and J lost 8 bases, with 15 bases between them. The CDR3 spans 14 residues. Looking up the rest from reference TRBV19 and TRBJ1-1 gives the full variable domain: DGGITQSPKYLFRKEGQNVTLSCEQNLNHDAMYWYRQDPGQGLRLIYYSQIVNDFQKGDIAEGYSVSREKKESFPLTVTSAQKNPTAFYLCASSIRDTPLEAFFGQGTRLTVV.